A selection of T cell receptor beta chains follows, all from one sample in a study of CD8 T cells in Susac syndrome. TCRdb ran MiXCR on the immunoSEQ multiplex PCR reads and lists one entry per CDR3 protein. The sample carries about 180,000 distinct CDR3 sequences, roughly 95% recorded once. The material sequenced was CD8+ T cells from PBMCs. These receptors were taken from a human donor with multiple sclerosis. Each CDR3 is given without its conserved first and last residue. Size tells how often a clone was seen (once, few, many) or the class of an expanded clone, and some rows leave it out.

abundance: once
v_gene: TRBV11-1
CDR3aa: ASRTIGSGSSYEQY

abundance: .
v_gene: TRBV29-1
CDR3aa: SVEDPAEFYGYT

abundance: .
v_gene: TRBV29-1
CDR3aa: SVEGQGKHSGNTIY

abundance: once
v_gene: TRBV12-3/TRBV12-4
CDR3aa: ASSPETGTDTQY

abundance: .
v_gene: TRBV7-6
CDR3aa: ASSPLASMNHEQY

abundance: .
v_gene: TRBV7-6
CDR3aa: ASSLDGAGNSPLH

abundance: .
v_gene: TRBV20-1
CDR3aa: SAPGGLAGVGETQY

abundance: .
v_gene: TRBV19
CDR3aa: ASSPRDGNEKLF

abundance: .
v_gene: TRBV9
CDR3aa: ASSVADSDYGYT

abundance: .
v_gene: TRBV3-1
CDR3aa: ASSQLALAGGTSLEETQY

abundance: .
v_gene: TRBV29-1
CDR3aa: SVGRIGAKAPGYT

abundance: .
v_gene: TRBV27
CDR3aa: ASSSSGWGNEQF

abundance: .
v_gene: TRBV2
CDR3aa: ASSEGTGTYEQY

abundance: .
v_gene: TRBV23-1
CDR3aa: ASRGNTGFQGYT

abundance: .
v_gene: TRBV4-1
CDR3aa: ASSQQDRVPYNEQF

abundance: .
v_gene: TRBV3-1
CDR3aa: ASSLGQVGQPQH

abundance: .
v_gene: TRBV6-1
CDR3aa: ASRTQSSASSEQY

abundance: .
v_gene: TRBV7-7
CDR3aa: ASSPPLYPNEQF

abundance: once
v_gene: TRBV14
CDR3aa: ASSPGQTYGYT

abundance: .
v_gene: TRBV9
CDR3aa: ASRPVSTDTQY

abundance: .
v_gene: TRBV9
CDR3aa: ASSAGAAAEAF

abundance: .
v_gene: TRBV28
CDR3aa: ASTPFSGTGFSYEQY

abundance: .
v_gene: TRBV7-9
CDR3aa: ASSTRSGQDYEQY

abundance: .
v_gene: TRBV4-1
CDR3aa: ASSQVQGLSSYNEQF

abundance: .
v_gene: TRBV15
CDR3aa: ATSSRQESTDTQY